This TCR beta chain was sequenced for a study of vaccination effects on CD4 cells after COVID-19. Study context: Post-vaccine draws lagged the second dose by a median of 72 days. With approximately 11 ug/ml peptides and 7.5 to 10 IU/ml IL-2, over 1.5 million PBMC per well were cultured.

About this clone: What it recognizes is unknown.

TCRdb's copy holds only in-frame clones and misses some; the assay was immunoSEQ multiplex PCR. The sample carries fewer than 75,000 clones, approximately 72% recorded once. Once cultured for roughly 10 days, the cells underwent separation to obtain CD4+ T cells. The vaccine given was either BNT162b2 or mRNA-1273, in two doses. Absence of prior SARS-CoV-2 infection characterized the vaccine recipients, who showed negative nucleocapsid antibodies. Per the germline V gene, CDR1 is SGHTA and CDR2 is FQGNSA. Unmatched junction bases numbered 15, after V lost 5 bases and J lost 7 bases. The CDR3 runs to 16 residues.

The source of this sequence is a human donor who received a COVID-19 vaccine. Sequenced material: CD4+ T cells from PBMCs cultured without peptide, taken after COVID-19 vaccination. J is TRBJ2-5 and V is TRBV7-2, with 8 bases fitting TRBD1. This chain's CDR3 is CASSRIRDRPFPTQYF. The CDR3 DNA sequence: TGTGCCAGCAGCAGAATCCGGGACAGGCCTTTCCCGACCCAGTACTTC.